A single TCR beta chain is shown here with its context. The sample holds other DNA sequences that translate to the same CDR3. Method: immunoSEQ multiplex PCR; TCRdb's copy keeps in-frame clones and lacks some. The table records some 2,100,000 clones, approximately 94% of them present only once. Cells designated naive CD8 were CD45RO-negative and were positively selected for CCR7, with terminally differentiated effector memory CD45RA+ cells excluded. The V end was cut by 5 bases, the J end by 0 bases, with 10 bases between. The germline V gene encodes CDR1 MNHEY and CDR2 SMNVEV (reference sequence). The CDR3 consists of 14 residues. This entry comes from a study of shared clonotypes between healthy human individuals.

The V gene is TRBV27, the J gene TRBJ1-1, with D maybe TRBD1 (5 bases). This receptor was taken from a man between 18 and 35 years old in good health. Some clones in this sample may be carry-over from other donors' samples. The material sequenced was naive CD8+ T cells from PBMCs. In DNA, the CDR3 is TGTGCCAGCAGTCTCGGACATCTGAACACTGAAGCTTTCTTT. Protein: CASSLGHLNTEAFF.